Listed below are T cell receptor beta chains from one sample, sequenced in a study of cytomegalovirus exposure and HLA in healthy donors. Only in-frame clones appear in the TCRdb table, and some are missing; sequencing was by immunoSEQ multiplex PCR. This repertoire shows 110,000 to 150,000 clones, over 75% found once; its top ten account for about 1.7%. The sequenced sample consisted of PBMCs. These TCRs come from a woman under 40 in good health and CMV-seronegative. The CDR3 runs from the conserved cysteine through the conserved F or W. A D gene is named only where the DNA matches it firmly. Part of the rows lack a size; the others show once, few, many or a class for expanded clones.

j_gene: TRBJ1-4
d_gene: TRBD1
abundance: .
v_gene: TRBV19
len: 15
CDR3aa: CASSVTGDTNEKLFF
CDR3nt: TGTGCCAGTAGTGTAACAGGGGATACTAATGAAAAACTGTTTTTT

j_gene: TRBJ2-5
d_gene: .
abundance: .
v_gene: TRBV6-1
len: 13
CDR3aa: CASSLMGPETQYF
CDR3nt: TGTGCCAGCAGTCTCATGGGGCCGGAGACCCAGTACTTC

j_gene: TRBJ1-1
d_gene: TRBD1
abundance: .
v_gene: TRBV11-2
len: 15
CDR3aa: CASSLTQGVGTEAFF
CDR3nt: TGTGCCAGCAGCTTGACCCAGGGGGTTGGCACTGAAGCTTTCTTT

j_gene: TRBJ2-3
d_gene: .
abundance: .
v_gene: TRBV25-1
len: 14
CDR3aa: CASSDSEGEERQYF
CDR3nt: TGTGCCAGCAGTGATTCCGAGGGAGAGGAAAGGCAGTATTTT

j_gene: TRBJ2-5
d_gene: TRBD2
abundance: few
v_gene: TRBV5-1
len: 15
CDR3aa: CASSFFLAGDGTQYF
CDR3nt: TGCGCCAGCAGCTTTTTCCTAGCGGGGGACGGGACCCAGTACTTC

j_gene: TRBJ2-1
d_gene: TRBD1
abundance: .
v_gene: TRBV7-8
len: 15
CDR3aa: CASSARQGIYNEQFF
CDR3nt: TGTGCCAGCAGCGCCCGACAGGGGATCTACAATGAGCAGTTCTTC

j_gene: TRBJ2-1
d_gene: .
abundance: once
v_gene: TRBV6-5
len: 10
CDR3aa: CASWWREQFF
CDR3nt: TGTGCCAGCTGGTGGAGAGAGCAGTTCTTC

j_gene: TRBJ2-7
d_gene: TRBD2
abundance: .
v_gene: TRBV5-1
len: 15
CDR3aa: CASSLVSGASYEQYF
CDR3nt: TGCGCCAGCAGCTTGGTTAGCGGGGCTTCCTACGAGCAATACTTC

j_gene: TRBJ2-2
d_gene: TRBD2
abundance: .
v_gene: TRBV7-6
len: 16
CDR3aa: CASSGLAGANTGELFF
CDR3nt: TGTGCCAGCTCCGGACTAGCGGGGGCGAACACCGGGGAGCTGTTTTTT

j_gene: TRBJ1-4
d_gene: .
abundance: once
v_gene: TRBV30
len: 16
CDR3aa: CAWSEQGATTNEKLFF
CDR3nt: TGTGCCTGGAGTGAGCAGGGTGCTACAACTAATGAAAAACTGTTTTTT

j_gene: TRBJ1-6
d_gene: TRBD1
abundance: .
v_gene: TRBV30
len: 14
CDR3aa: CAWGDRTYNSPLHF
CDR3nt: TGTGCCTGGGGGGACAGGACTTATAATTCACCCCTCCACTTT

j_gene: TRBJ2-5
d_gene: TRBD2
abundance: .
v_gene: TRBV6-1
len: 18
CDR3aa: CASSEALRLSGRVETQYF
CDR3nt: TGTGCCAGCAGTGAAGCGCTTCGTTTGAGCGGGAGGGTTGAGACCCAGTACTTC

j_gene: TRBJ1-2
d_gene: .
abundance: .
v_gene: TRBV5-8
len: 14
CDR3aa: CASSPWLAVYGYTF
CDR3nt: TGTGCCAGCAGCCCTTGGTTGGCCGTTTATGGCTACACCTTC

j_gene: TRBJ1-1
d_gene: .
abundance: .
v_gene: TRBV9
len: 14
CDR3aa: CASSAREGVTEAFF
CDR3nt: TGTGCCAGCAGCGCCAGGGAAGGAGTAACTGAAGCTTTCTTT

j_gene: TRBJ1-2
d_gene: TRBD1
abundance: .
v_gene: TRBV5-6
len: 16
CDR3aa: CASSPGQGDSNYGYTF
CDR3nt: TGTGCCAGCAGTCCGGGACAGGGAGATTCCAACTATGGCTACACCTTC

j_gene: TRBJ1-1
d_gene: .
abundance: .
v_gene: TRBV30
len: 13
CDR3aa: CAWSRDQGTEAFF
CDR3nt: TGTGCCTGGAGTAGGGACCAGGGGACTGAAGCTTTCTTT

j_gene: TRBJ2-5
d_gene: .
abundance: .
v_gene: TRBV9
len: 15
CDR3aa: CASSVGLEGQETQYF
CDR3nt: TGTGCCAGCAGCGTAGGGTTGGAGGGTCAAGAGACCCAGTACTTC

j_gene: TRBJ1-2
d_gene: .
abundance: .
v_gene: TRBV29-1
len: 10
CDR3aa: CSVLSPGYTF
CDR3nt: TGCAGCGTACTGTCTCCTGGCTACACCTTC

j_gene: TRBJ1-2
d_gene: .
abundance: .
v_gene: TRBV11-1
len: 15
CDR3aa: CASSPREANSYGYTF
CDR3nt: TGTGCCAGCAGCCCTCGGGAGGCGAACTCCTATGGCTACACCTTC